This TCR beta chain was observed in a study of T cells in Graves' hyperthyroidism and ophthalmopathy (dated by TCRdb to about 2019). Turning to the overall study: Peripheral blood samples were taken at initial diagnosis, before any treatment was given. To identify distinguishing TCR V-J signatures, a discovery cohort of around 100 patients was used, comprising approximately 40 with Graves' ophthalmopathy and 57 with stable Graves' hyperthyroidism. Prospective prediction of ophthalmopathy was tested in an independent validation cohort consisting of 18 hyperthyroidism patients and over 15 patients who later progressed to ophthalmopathy. The roughly 100 discovery patients were randomly divided into training and test sets at a 7:3 ratio. In several Graves' hyperthyroidism patients, the study also compared T-cell repertoires from thyroid tissue with T-cell repertoires from blood. After sampling, hyperthyroidism patients received methimazole starting at 30 mg daily, and ophthalmopathy patients received high-dose intravenous methylprednisolone. The paper reports TCR Vbeta CDR3 sequencing of fewer than 150 peripheral blood samples: some 41 ophthalmopathy, 70 to 85 hyperthyroidism and approximately 17 progressor patients. Study-wide findings and limitations: Most expanded thyroid clonotypes (frequency above 0.001) were also found in blood, which suggests that blood repertoires may mirror thyroid immune responses. In cross-validation, a model built on a 13 V-J signature told ophthalmopathy apart from stable hyperthyroidism with 85% to 90% sensitivity and approximately 81% specificity, and in testing the same model reached 80%/75%. Sample size was not statistically predetermined, and investigators were not blinded to group allocation. In validation, progression to ophthalmopathy was predicted by the model with around 71% sensitivity and approximately 78% specificity, a median of approximately 6.5 months before onset.

As regards this clonotype: Its antigen target is currently unknown. Base-call qualities are not available, and no considerably larger clone is one nucleotide away.

Amplification of TCR beta CDR3 regions was carried out from RNA transcripts. The TCR CDR3 was subjected to a first round of RT-PCR using the HTBI primer set and the Qiagen OneStep RT-PCR kit. Libraries were constructed in a second round of multiplex PCR, after which size selection and purification were performed. The libraries were sequenced on an Illumina HiSeq2000 using paired-end 100 bp reads. The authors' pipeline ran thus. SOAPnuke was used to process the raw data, throwing out any read that contained adapters or uncalled bases, had a mean Phred below 15, or lacked an exact constant-primer or identifier match. COPE v1.2.5 was used to merge the high-quality paired reads, and each unique nucleotide sequence was defined as a clonotype. MiTCR v1.1 was used to align clonotypes to the IMGT TRBV, TRBD and TRBJ reference segments. Analysis was restricted to V-J combinations with a frequency above 0.0001, which covered about 99% of repertoires. The TCS score was defined as the ratio of F50 (clonal expansion) to E x V (chaos), calculated using BLOSUM62-based TCRdist between CDR3 peptides within each V-J. Welch's t-statistics and random forest reduced fewer than 600 V-J features to 13, which were used in a naive Bayes classifier (R e1071). TCRdb trimmed public reads at Q25 via fastp, called clones via MiXCR and kept in-frame beta chains. Identical CDR3 proteins give one entry, which carries the most common genes and DNA. TCRdb, rather than the study authors, made the V and J calls. This sample comprises about 700,000 distinct CDR3 sequences, about 15% of them detected only once. Jointly, the top ten make up roughly 10% of the sample.

According to the germline V gene, CDR1 reads KGHDR and CDR2 reads SFDVKD. From cysteine to phenylalanine, the CDR3 is 17 amino acids long. The CDR3 DNA has 51 bases and is translated from base 1. V loses 3 bases at its end and J loses 4 bases; junction bases beyond the gene matches: 5. Stable Graves' hyperthyroidism was defined as the absence of progression to ophthalmopathy over 18 months of follow-up. Hyperthyroidism patients were newly diagnosed, had a disease duration of under 2 months, and were aged 18 to 65 years. Any patient with an uncontrolled infection, another autoimmune disease, pregnancy or lactation was excluded. Diagnoses were based on clinical symptoms, serum thyroxine and TRAb, thyroid ultrasound and orbital computed tomography. PBMCs were isolated from 10 ml of fresh peripheral blood by Ficoll-Paque density gradient centrifugation. Trizol reagent was used to extract total RNA, and RNA quality was then checked on an Agilent 2100 Bioanalyzer.

Here the chain combines TRBV24-1 and TRBJ2-2, with 12 bases in between that match TRBD2. Specimen: blood. The clonotype originates from a woman between 18 and 29 years old with Graves' hyperthyroidism. The encoded CDR3 is CATSDRTSGIITGELFF. The DNA sequence is given as TGTGCCACCAGTGATCGGACTAGCGGGATTATCACCGGGGAGCTGTTTTTT.